This T cell receptor (beta chain) is from a study of blood T cell repertoires in COVID-19. Overall study: The analysed material was cDNA or gDNA that came from T cells, B-cell-depleted T cells, or PBMCs.

Participants' own reports of clinical history determined their cohort assignment. The CDR3 is made up of 15 amino acids. Deletions cut 1 base from V and 0 bases from J, with 10 bases between. Germline V gene lookup returns CDR1 LNHNV and CDR2 YYDKDF (reference sequence). Measured with immunoSEQ multiplex PCR; TCRdb has only the in-frame clones, and not every one. This sample yields under 500,000 clones, of which about 85% are seen a single time; just under 2% belongs to the top ten. The TCR was taken from a woman between 18 and 30 years old with acute COVID-19. Input material: PBMCs or T cells enriched from blood (not recorded which). J is TRBJ2-7 and V is TRBV15, with D possibly TRBD1 on 6 matching bases. The CDR3 nucleotides are TGTGCCACCAGCAGAGGAATAGGGGGCTCCTACGAGCAGTACTTC. It yields the protein CATSRGIGGSYEQYF.